These 32 T cell receptor beta chains were sequenced from one sample in a study of cytomegalovirus exposure and HLA in healthy donors. The PCR ran on 60 Vbeta and 13 Jbeta primers. Generated by immunoSEQ multiplex PCR, the TCRdb table keeps only in-frame clones and is missing some. The sample comprises some 150,000 clones, about four fifths of which are singletons, and roughly 4.5% rests with the top ten. The sample comprised PBMCs. The receptors were sampled from a woman between 18 and 29 years old in good health and CMV-seropositive.

This chain links TRBV6-4 with TRBJ2-2, with D hard to call. Germline V gives CDR1 MRHNA, CDR2 SNTAGT. Trimming cost V 1 base and J 2 bases, with 2 bases left between them. The CDR3 spans 13 residues. The CDR3 DNA reads as TGTGCCAGCAGTGACTTAAACACCGGGGAGCTGTTTTTT. It yields the protein CASSDLNTGELFF.

This clone has a handful of counts. The rearrangement joins TRBV7-2 to TRBJ2-1, with 12 bases lining up with TRBD2. V shed 5 bases, J shed 12 bases, and the junction held 14 bases outside the gene matches. This CDR3 has 16 residues. Looked up from germline, CDR1 is SGHTA and CDR2 is FQGNSA. The CDR3 DNA reads TGTGCCAGCAGCCCCAGGGGACTAGCGGGCGCAGTCGTGCAGTTCTTC. This encodes CASSPRGLAGAVVQFF.

The chain has TRBV15 and TRBJ2-5; 15 bases agree with TRBD2. The CDR3 consists of 20 residues. From germline, CDR1 is LNHNV and CDR2 YYDKDF (reference sequence). The V gene end was trimmed by 0 bases and the J gene end by 4 bases; junction bases not matched to a gene: 12. The chain's CDR3 is CATSRDRGLAGGGRRETQYF. DNA for the CDR3: TGTGCCACCAGCAGAGATAGGGGACTAGCGGGGGGAGGTCGTCGAGAGACCCAGTACTTC.

J is TRBJ1-5 and V is TRBV28; 7 bases map to TRBD1. Trimming at V came to 7 bases and at J to 8 bases, leaving 20 bases not matched to a gene. This CDR3 contains 17 residues. Germline V gives CDR1 MDHEN, CDR2 SYDVKM. The CDR3 region is CASKLGGLGQAYEPQHF. CDR3 coding DNA: TGTGCCAGCAAGTTGGGCGGCCTAGGACAGGCTTATGAGCCCCAGCATTTT.

The V gene is TRBV13, the J gene TRBJ2-7; 8 bases map to TRBD1. Germline V lookup: CDR1 PRHDT, CDR2 FYEKMQ (reference sequence). CDR3 length: 16 residues. J gave up 2 bases and V 5 bases, and 11 bases lay outside the gene matches. CDR3 sequence (DNA): TGTGCCAGCAGCCCCCCAGTCGGCAGGGGGCCCTACGAGCAGTACTTC. Its protein product is CASSPPVGRGPYEQYF.

This clone was seen a few times. CDR3 sequence (DNA): TGCGCCAGCAAGGGGGAGAAGACAACTAATGAAAAACTGTTTTTT. It yields the protein CASKGEKTTNEKLFF. The chain recombines TRBV5-1 with TRBJ1-4, with D perhaps matching TRBD1 (6 bases). Deletions cut 6 bases from V and 0 bases from J, with 12 bases between. CDR3 length equals 15 residues. Germline V gene sequence: CDR1 SGHRS, CDR2 YFSETQ.

As DNA, the CDR3 is TGTGCCAGCAGCTTGCCCCCGGGTGGGGGAGGTCATGAAAAACTGTTTTTT. Protein product: CASSLPPGGGGHEKLFF. The genes are TRBV5-6 and TRBJ1-4; perhaps TRBD1 as D (5 bases). Between the trimmed V and J ends, which lost 1 base and 6 bases, there was a span of 19 bases. The CDR3 has 17 residues. Germline CDR1 SGHDT, CDR2 YYEEEE. Together with reference TRBV5-6 and TRBJ1-4, the CDR3 gives the full variable domain: DAGVTQSPTHLIKTRGQQVTLRCSPKSGHDTVSWYQQALGQGPQFIFQYYEEEERQRGNFPDRFSGHQFPNYSSELNVNALLLGDSALYLCASSLPPGGGGHEKLFFGSGTQLSVL.

The chain uses TRBV6-1 and TRBJ2-7, with D perhaps TRBD1 (5 bases). The CDR3 is 14 amino acids. CDR1 and CDR2 (germline): MNHNS, SASEGT. V lost 4 bases and J lost 2, with 12 bases in between. The DNA of the CDR3 is TGTGCCAGCAGTGGAATTGGGGCAGCCTACGAGCAGTACTTC. Its translation: CASSGIGAAYEQYF.

J is TRBJ2-5 and V is TRBV10-3; D is possibly TRBD2 (6 bases). Germline values: CDR1 ENHRY, CDR2 SYGVKD. The CDR3 covers 13 residues. The V gene lost 4 bases and the J gene lost 6 bases, with 12 bases spanning the gap. CDR3 sequence: CAISAMGRKTQYF. Written as DNA, the CDR3 is TGTGCCATCAGTGCGATGGGGAGGAAGACCCAGTACTTC.

The chain combines TRBV5-1 with TRBJ2-3; D is undetermined. Per the germline V gene, CDR1 is SGHRS and CDR2 is YFSETQ. Trimming took 4 bases from V and 6 from J, leaving 9 bases between them. CDR3 length equals 12 residues. CDR3 DNA: TGCGCCAGCAGCGCTTTAGAGGATACGCAGTATTTT. It yields the protein CASSALEDTQYF. The full variable domain, its missing parts supplied by reference TRBV5-1 and TRBJ2-3, is KAGVTQTPRYLIKTRGQQVTLSCSPISGHRSVSWYQQTPGQGLQFLFEYFSETQRNKGNFPGRFSGRQFSNSRSEMNVSTLELGDSALYLCASSALEDTQYFGPGTRLTVL.

The chain links TRBV18 to TRBJ2-3; 10 bases fit TRBD2. The CDR3 has 15 amino acids. V lost 3 bases to trimming and J lost 1 base; unmatched junction nucleotides: 1. CDR1 and CDR2 from the germline V gene are KGHSH and LQKENI. CDR3 DNA: TGTGCCAGCTCACCCCTAGCGGGGGGCACAGATACGCAGTATTTT. This gives the protein CASSPLAGGTDTQYF.

The chain combines TRBV5-6 with TRBJ2-3, with TRBD2 matching over 12 bases. This CDR3 has 18 amino acids. After removal of 2 bases from V and 2 bases from J, the junction contained 9 bases not matched to a gene. Per germline, CDR1 SGHDT and CDR2 YYEEEE. The CDR3 loop reads CASSLVTSGGATTDTQYF. For the CDR3, the DNA is TGTGCCAGCAGCTTAGTGACTAGCGGGGGCGCTACCACAGATACGCAGTATTTT.

This chain joins TRBV7-8 and TRBJ2-3; D remains unclear. The CDR3 has 12 residues. V lost 3 bases, J lost 7 bases, and 8 bases lay in between. Germline CDR1 is SGHVS and CDR2 is FQNEAQ. Here the CDR3 reads CASSFAANTQYF. CDR3 nucleotide sequence: TGTGCCAGCAGCTTCGCCGCGAATACGCAGTATTTT.

The chain uses TRBV5-1 and TRBJ2-1; 7 bases align to TRBD2. The CDR3 is 18 amino acids. The germline gives CDR1 SGHRS, CDR2 YFSETQ. With 0 bases clipped from V and 6 bases from J, the junction kept 15 bases outside the gene matches. The CDR3 region is CASSLVPTSRGYINEQFF. In DNA, the CDR3 is TGCGCCAGCAGCTTGGTCCCGACTAGCCGGGGGTATATCAATGAGCAGTTCTTC.

This chain links TRBV9 with TRBJ2-1; D is possibly TRBD1 (7 bases). The CDR3 has 15 residues. V shed 0 bases and J shed 4 bases, with 11 bases lying between them. Looked up from germline, CDR1 is SGDLS and CDR2 is YYNGEE. The CDR3 sequence: CASSVGGDSYNEQFF. The CDR3, as DNA: TGTGCCAGCAGCGTAGGGGGGGACAGTTACAATGAGCAGTTCTTC. The entire variable domain, with the rest obtained from reference TRBV9 and TRBJ2-1, is as follows: DSGVTQTPKHLITATGQRVTLRCSPRSGDLSVYWYQQSLDQGLQFLIQYYNGEERAKGNILERFSAQQFPDLHSELNLSSLELGDSALYFCASSVGGDSYNEQFFGPGTRLTVL.

DNA of the CDR3: TGTGCCAGCAGCCCCTCTTATGGCTACACCTTC. It specifies CASSPSYGYTF. The chain combines TRBV6-6 with TRBJ1-2; no reliable D call. The germline V gene encodes CDR1 MNHNY and CDR2 SVGAGI (reference sequence). Trimming pared 6 bases from V and 5 bases from J, leaving 7 bases between. This CDR3 is built from 11 residues.

J is TRBJ1-3 and V is TRBV11-2; tentatively, D is TRBD1 (6 bases). Germline V gene sequence: CDR1 SGHAT, CDR2 FQNNGV. Trimming took 5 bases from V and 4 from J, leaving 12 bases between them. CDR3 length: 14 amino acids. The CDR3 protein is CASSQAGAGNTIYF. The CDR3 nucleotides are TGTGCCAGCAGCCAGGCAGGGGCCGGAAACACCATATATTTT.

The genes are TRBV11-3 and TRBJ2-1; 9 bases agree with TRBD2. With 3 bases clipped from V and 6 bases from J, the junction kept 9 bases outside the gene matches. CDR1 SGHNT and CDR2 YENEEA come from the germline V gene. The CDR3 loop spans 16 amino acids. The DNA of the CDR3 is TGTGCCAGCAGCTTGGGCCCGGGACTAGCAGGCAATGAGCAGTTCTTC. Its protein product is CASSLGPGLAGNEQFF.

The chain has TRBV27 and TRBJ1-5; TRBD1 matches 9 bases. The CDR3 is 14 residues long. Looked up from germline, CDR1 is MNHEY and CDR2 is SMNVEV (reference sequence). Trimming removed 5 bases from V and 6 bases from J; junction bases left unmatched: 5. This CDR3 is CASSIQGAGQPQHF. In DNA form, the CDR3 reads TGTGCCAGCAGTATACAGGGGGCAGGTCAGCCCCAGCATTTT.

This clone was found a few times. V and J are TRBV5-4 and TRBJ1-2; D gene uncertain. CDR1 and CDR2 from the germline V gene are SGHNT and YYREEE (reference sequence). The ends were cut back, 3 bases at V and 5 bases at J, with 5 bases in the middle. The CDR3 contains 11 residues. The CDR3 loop is CASSSVYGYTF. The DNA for the CDR3 is TGTGCCAGCAGCTCCGTATATGGCTACACCTTC.

This clone was detected once. The chain employs TRBV4-3 and TRBJ2-2; D gene unclear. The CDR3 is 17 amino acids. The V end was cut by 0 bases, the J end by 0 bases, with 11 bases between. Per the germline V gene, CDR1 is LGHNA and CDR2 is YSLEER. The CDR3 bases are TGCGCCAGCAGCCAAGATCCCTGGCAGGCGAACACCGGGGAGCTGTTTTTT. It translates to CASSQDPWQANTGELFF.

The rearrangement links TRBV28 to TRBJ2-5, with D possibly matching TRBD1 (6 bases). In germline, CDR1 is MDHEN, CDR2 SYDVKM. The CDR3 has 14 residues. Deletions cut 7 bases from V and 1 base from J, with 13 bases between. The CDR3 loop is CASTLQGPQETQYF. The CDR3 nucleotides are TGTGCCAGCACACTACAGGGCCCCCAAGAGACCCAGTACTTC.

This clone was seen a single time. The chain joins TRBV2 to TRBJ2-4; D might be TRBD2 (6 bases). Deletions cut 4 bases from V and 14 bases from J, with 15 bases between. From germline, CDR1 is SNHLY and CDR2 FYNNEI. The length of the CDR3 is 12 residues. The CDR3 is CASSGDFGGEYF. Written as DNA, the CDR3 is TGTGCCAGCAGTGGGGACTTCGGAGGGGAGTACTTC.

The chain recombines TRBV6-1 with TRBJ1-5; D gene ambiguous. Trimming took 7 bases from V and 5 from J, leaving 15 bases between them. The CDR3 totals 14 residues. Germline CDR1 MNHNS, CDR2 SASEGT. The DNA of the CDR3 is TGTGCCAGCAACCCGAGGAGGTTGGATCAGCCCCAGCATTTT. Translation gives CASNPRRLDQPQHF.

V gene TRBV29-1 combines with J gene TRBJ2-1, with D maybe TRBD1 (6 bases). Trimming stripped 5 bases from V and 5 bases from J, with 13 bases between. This CDR3 spans 13 amino acids. Germline CDR1 and CDR2: SQVTM and ANQGSEA. The CDR3 loop reads CSVNRKGDNEQFF. The CDR3 region has the DNA TGCAGCGTTAACCGAAAGGGGGACAATGAGCAGTTCTTC.

This chain uses TRBV30 with TRBJ1-6; 7 bases are shared with TRBD1. Germline CDR1 is GTSNPN and CDR2 is SVGIG (reference sequence). The CDR3 has 12 amino acids. The ends lost 7 bases at V and 10 bases at J; junction bases unmatched: 7. The CDR3 region is CAYDRDQSPLHF. DNA of the CDR3: TGTGCCTATGACAGGGACCAATCACCCCTCCACTTT. Combining the CDR3 with reference TRBV30 and TRBJ1-6 gives the whole variable domain SQTIHQWPATLVQPVGSPLSLECTVEGTSNPNLYWYRQAAGRGLQLLFYSVGIGQISSEVPQNLSASRPQDRQFILSSKKLLLSDSGFYLCAYDRDQSPLHFGNGTRLTVT.

The J gene is TRBJ1-1, the V gene TRBV7-2; a weak D match, TRBD1 (6 bases). The CDR3 is 11 residues long. V was clipped by 5 bases and J by 11 bases, with 12 bases between them. The germline CDR1 and CDR2 sequences are SGHTA and FQGNSA. This CDR3 is CASSGQSVAFF. The CDR3 bases are TGTGCCAGCAGCGGACAGAGTGTCGCTTTCTTT.

The chain joins TRBV4-1 to TRBJ2-5; a weak D match, TRBD2 (5 bases). CDR1 and CDR2 (germline): MGHRA, YSYEKL. This CDR3 is built from 16 residues. The V end was cut by 1 base, the J end by 9 bases, with 21 bases between. CDR3 DNA: TGCGCCAGCAGCCAAGGAGGACTGGGCCCAGAGTTGCCCCAGTACTTC. Its translation is CASSQGGLGPELPQYF.

The chain recombines TRBV6-4 with TRBJ1-2; D is ambiguous. The germline V gene has CDR1 MRHNA and CDR2 SNTAGT. The CDR3 totals 13 residues. The V and J ends lost 5 bases and 4 bases respectively, with 11 bases between them. This chain's CDR3 is CASSPDSFYGYTF. CDR3 nucleotides: TGTGCCAGCAGTCCTGACTCATTCTATGGCTACACCTTC.

The chain carries TRBV10-3 and TRBJ1-1; 12 bases agree with TRBD1. The germline gives CDR1 ENHRY, CDR2 SYGVKD. The CDR3 has 17 amino acids. The junction had 9 bases not matched to a gene; V was cut back by 6 bases and J by 1 base. DNA for the CDR3: TGTGCCATCAGGGGGACAGGGGGCTACGACGGGAACACTGAAGCTTTCTTT. Its translation is CAIRGTGGYDGNTEAFF.

This clone was seen once. The chain has TRBV7-3 and TRBJ2-5, with 15 positions matching TRBD2. V was pared by 5 bases and J by 5 bases, with 6 bases of the junction left unmatched. The V gene's germline CDR1 is SGHTA and CDR2 FQGTGA. There are 16 residues in the CDR3. CDR3 bases: TGTGCCAGCAGCGCAGGACTAGCGGGGGGGGTGGAGACCCAGTACTTC. Translated, it gives CASSAGLAGGVETQYF.

The rearrangement links TRBV12-5 to TRBJ2-7; 9 positions agree with TRBD2. Germline V gives CDR1 LGHNT, CDR2 FRNRAP. The CDR3 totals 19 residues. Germline trimming cut 1 base from V and 0 bases from J; bases unmatched to any gene: 13. CDR3 in DNA: TGTGCTAGTGGTTTGGGAGCGGGGGGCCAAGTTCTCACCTCCTACGAGCAGTACTTC. Protein sequence: CASGLGAGGQVLTSYEQYF.